The 13 T cell receptor beta chains below all came from one sample that was sequenced in a study of T cells in Graves' hyperthyroidism and ophthalmopathy. Using RNA transcripts as the source, TCR beta CDR3 regions were amplified. A first-round RT-PCR of the TCR CDR3 used the HTBI primer set. TCRdb reprocessed the multiplex PCR reads via MiXCR and lists one record per CDR3 protein. This sample has about 560,000 distinct CDR3 sequences, with 16% found just once. The sample taken for sequencing was blood. All receptors come from a woman younger than 30 with Graves' hyperthyroidism.

This clonotype was observed many times. The V and J genes are TRBV7-2 and TRBJ2-5; no clear D. CDR3 length: 15 amino acids. The V end lost 3 bases, the J end lost 0 bases, and 11 bases lay between the germline ends. The V gene's germline CDR1 is SGHTA and CDR2 FQGNSA. CDR3 DNA sequence: TGTGCCAGCAGCTTGACGGAGCGCTACCAAGAGACCCAGTACTTC. Protein product: CASSLTERYQETQYF.

This clonotype was seen ten or more times. The J gene is TRBJ1-5, the V gene TRBV20-1; D unclear. The V end lost 5 bases, the J end lost 4 bases, and 15 bases lay between the germline ends. The CDR3 totals 14 residues. Per germline, CDR1 DFQATT and CDR2 SNEGSKA (reference sequence). Here the CDR3 reads CSAPIGANNQPQHF. DNA of the CDR3: TGCAGTGCTCCCATCGGAGCTAATAATCAGCCCCAGCATTTT.

This clonotype was observed a few times. The V and J genes are TRBV29-1 and TRBJ2-7; the D gene is possibly TRBD1 (5 bases). CDR3 length: 11 residues. Looked up from germline, CDR1 is SQVTM and CDR2 is ANQGSEA. Trimming left V 4 bases short and J 4 bases short, with 8 bases between. In DNA form, the CDR3 reads TGCAGCGTTGGACAGCTATACGAGCAGTACTTC. This sequence encodes CSVGQLYEQYF.

The chain links TRBV25-1 to TRBJ1-1, with D perhaps TRBD1 (6 bases). The CDR3 sequence is 16 residues long. CDR1 is MGHDK, CDR2 SYGVNS, per germline. V was cut by 6 bases and J by 6 bases, with 23 bases left in between. This CDR3 is CASRGEGGAVGSEAFF. As DNA, the CDR3 is TGTGCCAGCAGAGGGGAGGGGGGGGCGGTAGGGTCTGAAGCTTTCTTT.

This sequence joins TRBV28 and TRBJ1-4; D remains unclear. The CDR3 totals 15 residues. V was cut by 4 bases and J by 5 bases, with 14 bases left in between. CDR1 is MDHEN and CDR2 is SYDVKM in the germline V gene. The chain's CDR3 is CASSSPGGLNEKLFF. The CDR3 coding sequence is TGTGCCAGCAGTTCCCCTGGCGGACTGAATGAAAAACTGTTTTTT. Supplemented by reference TRBV28 and TRBJ1-4, the full variable domain reads DVKVTQSSRYLVKRTGEKVFLECVQDMDHENMFWYRQDPGLGLRLIYFSYDVKMKEKGDIPEGYSVSREKKERFSLILESASTNQTSMYLCASSSPGGLNEKLFFGSGTQLSVL.

This clonotype came up a few times. The chain carries TRBV6-1 and TRBJ2-1; D possibly uses TRBD1 or TRBD2 (6 bases each). V shed 5 bases and J shed 5 bases, with 19 bases lying between them. Germline CDR1 is MNHNS and CDR2 is SASEGT. This CDR3 has 16 amino acids. The CDR3 loop is CASSSGVKGVNNEQFF. The CDR3 coding sequence is TGTGCCAGCAGTTCGGGAGTTAAGGGGGTCAACAATGAGCAGTTCTTC.

This sequence joins TRBV20-1 and TRBJ1-6; D gene uncertain. Trimming removed 5 bases at V and 6 bases at J, with 14 bases between. The CDR3 runs to 14 residues. CDR1 is DFQATT, CDR2 SNEGSKA, per germline (reference sequence). The DNA for the CDR3 is TGCAGTGCTCAAGCGGGAGCCCCTAATTCACCCCTCCACTTT. This translates into CSAQAGAPNSPLHF.

In this sample, this clonotype turned up many times. The rearrangement joins TRBV11-2 to TRBJ2-1; D might be TRBD1 or TRBD2, each matching 5 bases. The length of the CDR3 is 13 residues. V was pared by 0 bases and J by 8 bases, with 8 bases between. Germline assignment: CDR1 SGHAT and CDR2 FQNNGV. This CDR3 is CASSLDWGHEQFF. CDR3 in DNA: TGTGCCAGCAGCTTAGATTGGGGACATGAGCAGTTCTTC.

This chain joins TRBV24-1 and TRBJ1-4; tentative D call: TRBD1 (5 bases). This CDR3 spans 13 amino acids. Germline-derived CDR1 and CDR2 are KGHDR and SFDVKD. V lost 2 bases to trimming and J lost 7 bases, with 7 bases between them. The CDR3 spells CATSDWQGEKLFF. CDR3 DNA sequence: TGTGCCACCAGTGATTGGCAGGGTGAAAAACTGTTTTTT.

This clonotype occurred many times. The V call is TRBV6-1, the J call TRBJ1-2; the D gene is possibly TRBD1 (5 bases). CDR3 length: 15 residues. V shed 6 bases and J shed 3 bases, with 17 bases lying between them. Looked up from germline, CDR1 is MNHNS and CDR2 is SASEGT. CDR3 bases: TGTGCCAGCAGCGAGACATCCGGGACTGACTATGGCTACACCTTC. Its translation is CASSETSGTDYGYTF.

This clonotype was detected ten times or more. The chain employs TRBV5-1 and TRBJ2-3; D might be TRBD1 (5 bases). The CDR3 extends over 12 amino acids. Germline CDR1 is SGHRS and CDR2 is YFSETQ. V was clipped by 0 bases and J by 8 bases, with 7 bases between them. The CDR3: CASSLEGATQYF. In nucleotides, the CDR3 is TGCGCCAGCAGCTTGGAAGGGGCTACGCAGTATTTT.

The rearrangement joins TRBV5-6 to TRBJ2-3; D unclear. The CDR3 spans 14 residues. Germline-derived CDR1 and CDR2 are SGHDT and YYEEEE. Trimming cost V 0 bases and J 2 bases, with 7 bases left between them. CDR3 sequence: CASSLEVPTDTQYF. The CDR3 DNA reads as TGTGCCAGCAGCTTGGAGGTCCCCACAGATACGCAGTATTTT.

By proportion, this clonotype is medium-sized. V and J are TRBV28 and TRBJ2-7; D possibly corresponds to TRBD1 (5 bases). Germline loops: CDR1 MDHEN, CDR2 SYDVKM. Trimming took 5 bases from V and 2 from J, leaving 13 bases between them. This CDR3 contains 14 residues. CDR3 coding DNA: TGTGCCAGCAGTCTTTTGGGGCAGGCCTACGAGCAGTACTTC. It specifies CASSLLGQAYEQYF. Full variable domain (rest looked up from reference TRBV28 and TRBJ2-7): DVKVTQSSRYLVKRTGEKVFLECVQDMDHENMFWYRQDPGLGLRLIYFSYDVKMKEKGDIPEGYSVSREKKERFSLILESASTNQTSMYLCASSLLGQAYEQYFGPGTRLTVT.